A single sample is the source of the 22 T cell receptor beta chains below, sequenced in a study of T-cell memory formation after mild COVID-19 (dated by TCRdb to the early 2020s). Libraries were made using 5' RACE. The sequencing machine was an Illumina NovaSeq 6000. Clones were called with MiXCR by TCRdb after fastp trimmed the public reads at Q25, and only in-frame beta chains were retained. Each entry is one CDR3 protein sequence, shown with its most common DNA and genes. A total of 200,000 to 300,000 distinct CDR3 sequences appear in this sample, around 10% of them only once. The biggest ten clones account for 22% of the sample. Sequenced input: PBMCs or a T cell subset sorted from them (not recorded which). These receptors were obtained from a man between 18 and 35 years old who had mild COVID-19 (a few samples of this study predate the infection). The sample titles of this study are shuffled in the database, so cell type and time point are left out; the donor was told from shared clones.

The gene calls are TRBV30 and TRBJ1-2, with unresolved D. Trimming took off 3 bases at V and 8 bases at J, with 16 bases between the two ends. Germline-derived CDR1 and CDR2 are GTSNPN and SVGIG (reference sequence). The CDR3 loop spans 13 amino acids. The CDR3 sequence: CAWSAGETTGYTF. In nucleotides, the CDR3 is TGTGCCTGGAGCGCCGGTGAGACAACGGGCTACACCTTC.

This chain joins TRBV20-1 and TRBJ2-5, with 9 bases that match TRBD1. The CDR3 is 16 amino acids. Germline assignment: CDR1 DFQATT and CDR2 SNEGSKA (reference sequence). V was clipped by 2 bases and J by 1 base; unmatched bases: 8. The CDR3 sequence is CSARSLSDRGQETQYF. The DNA for the CDR3 is TGCAGTGCTAGATCGCTCTCGGACAGGGGCCAAGAGACCCAGTACTTC.

The chain uses TRBV6-5 and TRBJ2-5; TRBD2 matches 7 bases. CDR1 MNHEY and CDR2 SVGAGI come from the germline V gene. Trimming removed 2 bases from V and 3 bases from J; junction bases left unmatched: 0. The CDR3 loop spans 13 amino acids. The CDR3 spells CASSYAGEETQYF. The CDR3 nucleotides read TGTGCCAGCAGTTACGCGGGGGAAGAGACCCAGTACTTC.

The chain is built from TRBV4-1 and TRBJ2-1; no firm D call. V was shortened by 2 bases and J by 0 bases, with 5 bases between the two germline ends. CDR1 and CDR2 from the germline V gene are MGHRA and YSYEKL. The CDR3 length is 14 residues. CDR3 nucleotides: TGCGCCAGCAGCCAACACGTCTCCTACAATGAGCAGTTCTTC. This encodes CASSQHVSYNEQFF.

This chain links TRBV12-3 or TRBV12-4 with TRBJ1-4; D remains unclear. The CDR3 spans 11 residues. V was shortened by 7 bases and J by 5 bases, with 5 bases between the two germline ends. In DNA, the CDR3 is TGTGCCAGCACCTCGAATGAAAAACTGTTTTTT. Protein: CASTSNEKLFF.

The chain joins TRBV12-3 or TRBV12-4 to TRBJ1-1; the match to TRBD1 covers 8 bases. The junction had 5 bases not matched to a gene; V was cut back by 3 bases and J by 2 bases. The CDR3 spans 15 residues. The CDR3: CASSFAGGTNTEAFF. The CDR3 bases are TGTGCCAGCAGTTTTGCAGGGGGCACAAACACTGAAGCTTTCTTT.

The chain combines TRBV9 with TRBJ1-2; D not certain. Germline loops: CDR1 SGDLS, CDR2 YYNGEE. Trimming took 0 bases from V and 0 from J, leaving 6 bases between them. This CDR3 is built from 14 residues. The CDR3 DNA reads as TGTGCCAGCAGCGTAGAAGCGTCTAACTATGGCTACACCTTC. It specifies CASSVEASNYGYTF.

This clonotype has a count of ten or more. The rearrangement links TRBV5-1 to TRBJ2-5, with 10 bases identical to TRBD2. This CDR3 has 14 residues. V trimming: 6 bases; J trimming: 1 base; junction bases outside the gene matches: 3. Germline V lookup: CDR1 SGHRS, CDR2 YFSETQ. The CDR3 loop reads CASTPSGGQETQYF. DNA of the CDR3: TGCGCCAGCACCCCTAGCGGGGGCCAAGAGACCCAGTACTTC.

This clonotype was detected many times. The rearrangement links TRBV4-3 to TRBJ2-3; a weak D match, TRBD1 (6 bases). The CDR3 sequence is 17 residues long. In germline, CDR1 is LGHNA, CDR2 YSLEER. The V gene lost 0 bases and the J gene lost 6 bases, with 19 bases spanning the gap. CDR3 protein: CASSQDLLQGMTDTQYF. The DNA for the CDR3 is TGCGCCAGCAGCCAAGATCTACTGCAGGGGATGACGGATACGCAGTATTTT.

This rearrangement joins TRBV19 to TRBJ2-2; 7 nucleotides line up with TRBD1. This CDR3 is built from 17 residues. The germline V gene has CDR1 LNHDA and CDR2 SQIVND (reference sequence). The ends lost 0 bases at V and 2 bases at J; junction bases unmatched: 6. CDR3 sequence: CASSIDQGTVNTGELFF. CDR3 coding DNA: TGTGCCAGTAGTATAGATCAGGGGACAGTCAACACCGGGGAGCTGTTTTTT.

This clonotype was seen a few times. This sequence joins TRBV7-2 and TRBJ2-7, with D possibly being TRBD1 or TRBD2 (5 bases each). This CDR3 is built from 16 residues. CDR1 SGHTA and CDR2 FQGNSA come from the germline V gene. V was clipped by 1 base and J by 1 base, with 14 bases between them. The CDR3 DNA sequence: TGTGCCAGCAGCTTAGGGGGACCGAGCCCTTCCTACGAGCAGTACGTC. This gives the protein CASSLGGPSPSYEQYV.

V is TRBV2 and J is TRBJ2-7; the D gene is possibly TRBD1 (6 bases). V gave up 9 bases and J gave up 1 base, with 10 bases separating them. Germline CDR1 is SNHLY and CDR2 is FYNNEI. This CDR3 comprises 12 residues. The CDR3 protein is CASDRISYEQYF. The CDR3 coding sequence is TGTGCCAGTGACAGGATATCCTACGAGCAGTACTTC.

This chain joins TRBV7-2 and TRBJ2-7; D is uncertain. The CDR3 is 14 amino acids. V was trimmed by 0 bases and J by 4 bases, leaving 10 bases between them. CDR1 SGHTA and CDR2 FQGNSA come from the germline V gene. For the CDR3, the DNA is TGTGCCAGCAGCTTAGCGCTAAACAGTTACGAGCAGTACTTC. Its translation is CASSLALNSYEQYF.

This chain joins TRBV7-2 and TRBJ2-1, with D unresolved. Trimming cost V 5 bases and J 9 bases, with 8 bases left between them. Germline loops: CDR1 SGHTA, CDR2 FQGNSA. This CDR3 is 11 amino acids long. The CDR3 protein is CASSLRIEQFF. Here the CDR3 DNA reads TGTGCCAGCAGCCTCAGGATTGAGCAGTTCTTC.

This clonotype was seen ten or more times. CDR3 in DNA: TGTGCCAGCAGCTTAGATCGATTGCAGTACAATGAGCAGTTCTTC. This sequence encodes CASSLDRLQYNEQFF. The J gene is TRBJ2-1, the V gene TRBV11-2; D is ambiguous. This CDR3 is built from 15 residues. V was cut by 0 bases and J by 4 bases, with 10 bases left in between. The germline V gene has CDR1 SGHAT and CDR2 FQNNGV.

The table lists this clonotype with a few counts. V gene TRBV4-3 combines with J gene TRBJ2-5, with D possibly matching TRBD1 (5 bases). The CDR3 totals 16 residues. Germline loops: CDR1 LGHNA, CDR2 YSLEER. Trimming stripped 0 bases from V and 5 bases from J, with 16 bases between. The CDR3: CASSQELGLKGETQYF. In DNA form, the CDR3 reads TGCGCCAGCAGCCAAGAACTGGGTTTGAAGGGGGAGACCCAGTACTTC.

This chain links TRBV20-1 with TRBJ2-1; D might be TRBD2 (5 bases). The CDR3 is 14 residues long. Germline V gene lookup returns CDR1 DFQATT and CDR2 SNEGSKA (reference sequence). V was clipped by 2 bases and J by 7 bases, with 15 bases between them. CDR3 DNA: TGCAGTGCTAGATCCGGACTCGCTGGGAATGAGCAGTTCTTC. This codes for CSARSGLAGNEQFF.

This clonotype came up many times. This chain uses TRBV5-1 with TRBJ2-2; no clear D gene. This CDR3 is 12 amino acids long. Trimming removed 4 bases from V and 7 bases from J, with 8 bases in between. Germline CDR1 SGHRS, CDR2 YFSETQ. CDR3 in amino acids: CASSLFSGELFF. The CDR3 coding sequence is TGCGCCAGCAGCCTGTTCAGCGGGGAGCTGTTTTTT. The full variable domain, rest sourced from reference TRBV5-1 and TRBJ2-2, is KAGVTQTPRYLIKTRGQQVTLSCSPISGHRSVSWYQQTPGQGLQFLFEYFSETQRNKGNFPGRFSGRQFSNSRSEMNVSTLELGDSALYLCASSLFSGELFFGEGSRLTVL.

The J gene is TRBJ2-7, the V gene TRBV6-5, with TRBD1 as a possible D gene (6 bases). Per germline, CDR1 MNHEY and CDR2 SVGAGI. Trimming took 4 bases from V and 4 from J, leaving 11 bases between them. This CDR3 has 13 residues. The CDR3 DNA sequence: TGTGCCAGCAGTTCCCTAGGGGGTTACGAGCAGTACTTC. Its translation: CASSSLGGYEQYF.

The table lists this clonotype with a few counts. This chain uses TRBV5-1 with TRBJ1-1; TRBD1 matches at 10 bases. The CDR3 extends over 14 amino acids. V trimming: 3 bases; J trimming: 6 bases; junction bases outside the gene matches: 5. Germline assignment: CDR1 SGHRS and CDR2 YFSETQ. CDR3 sequence reads: CASSSGQGDPEAFF. The CDR3 bases are TGCGCCAGCAGCTCCGGACAGGGGGATCCTGAAGCTTTCTTT.

This clonotype came up many times. V usage is TRBV7-2 and J usage is TRBJ2-2; 11 bases are shared with TRBD1. With V trimmed by 5 bases and J by 7 bases, 9 bases remained unmatched. CDR3 size: 16 residues. CDR1 is SGHTA, CDR2 FQGNSA, per germline. Written as DNA, the CDR3 is TGTGCCAGCAGCCAACGGACAGGGGGCTCTTTCGGGGAGCTGTTTTTT. This gives the protein CASSQRTGGSFGELFF.

The table lists this clonotype with a few counts. The J gene is TRBJ1-2, the V gene TRBV7-2, with D hard to call. V gave up 1 base and J gave up 5 bases, with 11 bases separating them. This CDR3 is 14 amino acids long. The germline gives CDR1 SGHTA, CDR2 FQGNSA. Here the CDR3 DNA reads TGTGCCAGCAGCTTAGAGCCACAGATATATGGCTACACCTTC. Encoded protein: CASSLEPQIYGYTF.